This is a list of T cell receptor beta chains from one sample in a study of PD-L1 blockade in urothelial cancer. Data came from immunoSEQ multiplex PCR; TCRdb stores just in-frame clones and leaves some out. This table holds about 45,000 clones, around 90% found once. Material: PBMCs, obtained around atezolizumab (anti-PD-L1) treatment. The receptors originated from a woman aged 60-75 years with urothelial cancer. Each CDR3 is given with its conserved first and last residue. Each record gives: clone size, D gene, J gene, V gene, CDR3 DNA, CDR3 protein. A D gene is named only where the DNA matches it firmly. The size field is filled for only some rows; it gives once, few, many or a size class.

.	.	TRBJ2-4	TRBV6-6	TGTGCCAGCAGTCCCGAGACTACATTAGCCAAAAACATTCAGTACTTC	CASSPETTLAKNIQYF
.	.	TRBJ2-1	TRBV29-1	TGCAGCGGAGGTCACAATGAGCAGTTCTTC	CSGGHNEQFF
.	.	TRBJ2-5	TRBV13	TGTGCCAGCAGCCCACGACTAACCCAAGAGACCCAGTACTTC	CASSPRLTQETQYF
.	.	TRBJ1-2	TRBV18	TGTGCCAGCTCACCGGACAGAAACTATGGCTACACCTTC	CASSPDRNYGYTF
.	.	TRBJ2-7	TRBV7-3	TGTGCCAGCAGCTTAACCGAGGGTTACGAGCAGTACTTC	CASSLTEGYEQYF
.	TRBD2	TRBJ2-1	TRBV11-2	TGTGCCAGCAGCTTCTCAGCGGGAGTGTCGTATGAGCAGTTCTTC	CASSFSAGVSYEQFF
.	.	TRBJ2-7	TRBV18	TGTGCCAGCTCACCAACGGTAACCTACGAGCAGTACTTC	CASSPTVTYEQYF
.	.	TRBJ2-1	TRBV5-4	TGTGCCAGCAGCTTGGCCGGGACTTATAGTGAGCAGTTCTTC	CASSLAGTYSEQFF
.	TRBD2	TRBJ2-1	TRBV5-6	TGTGCCAGCAGCGAGGGACTAGCGGGATCCTACAATGAGCAGTTCTTC	CASSEGLAGSYNEQFF
.	.	TRBJ1-6	TRBV6-5	TGTGCCAGCAGTTACCTCGAGAGGTACGGTTCACCCCTCCACTTT	CASSYLERYGSPLHF
.	TRBD1	TRBJ2-3	TRBV2	TGTGCCAGCAACGACAGGGGGTCAGATACGCAGTATTTT	CASNDRGSDTQYF
.	.	TRBJ2-2	TRBV5-1	TGCGCCAGCAGCTTGACACATGGGCCCGGGGAGCTGTTTTTT	CASSLTHGPGELFF
.	.	TRBJ1-1	TRBV6-5	TGTGCCAGCAGATACGGGGCGAACACTGAAGCTTTCTTT	CASRYGANTEAFF
.	TRBD1	TRBJ1-2	TRBV6-4	TGTGCCAGCAGTGACCGGACAGGGGGTGGCTACACCTTC	CASSDRTGGGYTF
.	TRBD1	TRBJ1-5	TRBV19	TGTGCCAGTAGTGCCCCGGGACAGGGGGAAAATCAGCCCCAGCATTTT	CASSAPGQGENQPQHF
.	.	TRBJ2-7	TRBV7-9	TGTGCCAGCAGCTACACAGTCGAATCCTCCTACGAGCAGTACTTC	CASSYTVESSYEQYF
.	TRBD2	TRBJ2-7	TRBV7-2	TGTGCCAGCAGCCCCGGGACTAGCGACTACGAGCAGTACTTC	CASSPGTSDYEQYF
.	.	TRBJ1-2	TRBV7-8	TGTGCCAGCAGCGCGAGCAGGGCTAACTATGGCTACACCTTC	CASSASRANYGYTF
.	.	TRBJ2-7	TRBV9	TGTGCCAGCAGCCTATCCAACGGGGAAACCTACGAGCAGTACTTC	CASSLSNGETYEQYF
.	TRBD2	TRBJ2-7	TRBV7-2	TGTGCCAGCAGAGAAGCGGGAGGCCCCTCCTACGAGCAGTACTTC	CASREAGGPSYEQYF
.	TRBD2	TRBJ2-7	TRBV5-1	TGCGCCAGCAGCTTACTAGCGGGAGAAACCTACGAGCAGTACTTC	CASSLLAGETYEQYF
.	.	TRBJ2-1	TRBV14	TGTGCCAGCAGCCAAGAGTCGCTAGCTTTCGGCGCGGCGGGTAACAATGAGCAGTTCTTC	CASSQESLAFGAAGNNEQFF
.	.	TRBJ2-2	TRBV6-5	TGTGCCAGCAGTTCAGGACAGTTCACCGGGGAGCTGTTTTTT	CASSSGQFTGELFF
.	.	TRBJ1-2	TRBV28	TGTGCCACCGAGGACAGCCGTAACCGCGTTGGCTACACCTTC	CATEDSRNRVGYTF
.	.	TRBJ1-3	TRBV2	TGTGCCAGCAACAGAAACACCATATATTTT	CASNRNTIYF
.	.	TRBJ1-3	TRBV27	TGTGCCAGCAGTTTATCGTCGGGGGTTGGAAACACCATATATTTT	CASSLSSGVGNTIYF
.	.	TRBJ2-7	TRBV6-5	TGTGCCAGCAGTTACATGGTGGGGGGTTGGTACGAGCAGTACTTC	CASSYMVGGWYEQYF
.	.	TRBJ2-1	TRBV18	TGTGCCAGCTCACCACGAGCGGACTCCTACAATGAGCAGTTCTTC	CASSPRADSYNEQFF
.	TRBD1	TRBJ1-1	TRBV28	TGTGCCAGCAGTCCACACTGGGACAGGGGGAACACTGAAGCTTTCTTT	CASSPHWDRGNTEAFF
.	.	TRBJ1-2	TRBV6-5	TGTGCCAGCAGTTACGGGCAGTCCTATGGCTACACCTTC	CASSYGQSYGYTF
few	.	TRBJ1-1	TRBV6-4	TGTGCCAGCAGTGCGTTGACCGGGACAGAAGCTTTCTTT	CASSALTGTEAFF
.	TRBD1	TRBJ2-5	TRBV2	TGTGCCAGCAGAGACGAAAGACAGGGGGCTTTAGAGACCCAGTACTTC	CASRDERQGALETQYF
.	TRBD1	TRBJ1-6	TRBV7-2	TGTGCCAGCAGGGATCAACAGGGGGCAAGAAATTCACCCCTCCACTTT	CASRDQQGARNSPLHF
few	.	TRBJ1-1	TRBV7-9	TGTGCCAGCAGCCCCTCTGGAGGTAGAGACTCTGAAGCTTTCTTT	CASSPSGGRDSEAFF
.	TRBD2	TRBJ2-3	TRBV5-4	TGTGCCAGCAGAACCGGGACTAGCGACTCGGATACGCAGTATTTT	CASRTGTSDSDTQYF
few	.	TRBJ2-7	TRBV5-4	TGTGCCAGCAGCTTACCGGGACAAGGCTACGAGCAGTACTTC	CASSLPGQGYEQYF
.	.	TRBJ1-1	TRBV5-1	TGCGCCAGCAGCTGGGAGGTGGGCACTGAAGCTTTCTTT	CASSWEVGTEAFF
once	TRBD1	TRBJ1-1	TRBV19	TGTGCCAGTAGTATCCCCGGACAGGGTGTGAACACTGAAGCTTTCTTT	CASSIPGQGVNTEAFF
.	TRBD2	TRBJ2-2	TRBV10-1	TGCGCCAGCAGTGAGGGACTAGCGGGAGGTGACACCGGGGAGCTGTTTTTT	CASSEGLAGGDTGELFF
.	TRBD1	TRBJ1-1	TRBV28	TGTGCCAGCAGTCTCCGGGACAGACTAATGAACACTGAAGCTTTCTTT	CASSLRDRLMNTEAFF
.	.	TRBJ2-7	TRBV18	TGTGCCAGCTCACCAATTCTTCAGGGTCTTGTAGCCGAGCAGTACTTC	CASSPILQGLVAEQYF
once	.	TRBJ2-7	TRBV10-3	TGTGCCATCAGTGAGTCGCGGCGGGACCCCTCCCACGAGCAGTACTTC	CAISESRRDPSHEQYF
.	.	TRBJ2-2	TRBV7-2	TGTGCCAGCAGCTTATGGGGTAGCGGGAACACCGGGGAGCTGTTTTTT	CASSLWGSGNTGELFF
.	TRBD2	TRBJ2-2	TRBV5-1	TGCGCCAGCAGCTCGGGACTAGCGGGAACCCCCGGGGAGCTGTTTTTT	CASSSGLAGTPGELFF
.	TRBD1	TRBJ1-4	TRBV5-1	TGCGCCAGCAGCTTGGACAGGGGAAGGGGGAATGAAAAACTGTTTTTT	CASSLDRGRGNEKLFF
.	.	TRBJ2-2	TRBV6-4	TGTGCCAGCAGTGACGGCGGGACGAACACCGGGGAGCTGTTTTTT	CASSDGGTNTGELFF
.	.	TRBJ1-1	TRBV4-1	TGCGCCAGCAGCCAAGCTAGGCAGGGCTCTGAAGCTTTCTTT	CASSQARQGSEAFF
.	TRBD2	TRBJ2-7	TRBV5-1	TGCGCCAGCAGCTTTCGCGGGGGGGGATTTCTGTCCTACGAGCAGTACTTC	CASSFRGGGFLSYEQYF
once	TRBD1	TRBJ2-1	TRBV14	TGTGCCAGCAGCCAATTCAGACAGGGGGCCCATGAGCAGTTCTTC	CASSQFRQGAHEQFF
.	.	TRBJ2-4	TRBV21-1	TGTGCCAGCAGCAAAAGAGGTTGGACAGAGGGTAACATTCAGTACTTC	CASSKRGWTEGNIQYF
.	.	TRBJ2-7	TRBV7-8	TGTGCCAGCAGCTCTACAGCTTTTTACGAGCAGTACTTC	CASSSTAFYEQYF
.	TRBD1	TRBJ2-2	TRBV7-9	TGTGCCAGCAGATCACCGGGACAGGCGAACACCGGGGAGCTGTTTTTT	CASRSPGQANTGELFF
.	.	TRBJ2-2	TRBV18	TGTGCCAGCTCCCACGGGGGAAGCCGGGAGCTGTTTTTT	CASSHGGSRELFF
.	TRBD2	TRBJ2-7	TRBV5-1	TGCGCCAGCAGCGCGGGACTAGCGCTCGAGCAGTACTTC	CASSAGLALEQYF
.	TRBD2	TRBJ2-7	TRBV5-6	TGTGCCAGCAGCTTGGGAGGACTAGCGGGAGTGTACGAGCAGTACTTC	CASSLGGLAGVYEQYF